The source of this TCR beta chain is a study of CD4+ T cells in melanoma. Generated by immunoSEQ multiplex PCR, the TCRdb table keeps only in-frame clones and is missing some. The table records about 20,000 clones, roughly 73% of them present only once. The germline V and J ends were trimmed by 0 bases and 5 bases, with 7 bases remaining between them. The CDR3 is 13 residues long. CDR1 is SQVTM, CDR2 ANQGSEA, per germline. As to this clone: Its target is unknown.

Findings and limits, study-wide: Neoantigen-specific CD4+ T cells in melanoma reportedly had diverse differentiation states. A reported correlation linked neoantigen-specific CD4+ T cells to CD8+, macrophage and B cell function.

The TCR was taken from a human donor with melanoma. The chain combines TRBV29-1 with TRBJ2-2; tentatively, D is TRBD1 or TRBD2 (5 bases each). In nucleotides, the CDR3 is TGCAGCGTTGAAGAGGGGGATACCGGGGAGCTGTTTTTT. Protein sequence: CSVEEGDTGELFF.